This T cell receptor beta chain is drawn from a study of OX40 agonist ivuxolimab in advanced cancers. A note on the overall study: Ivuxolimab was a fully human IgG2 agonistic monoclonal antibody targeting the costimulatory receptor OX40 (CD134). Peripheral TCRbeta sequencing aimed to test whether ivuxolimab altered TCR sequence diversity and caused clonal T-cell expansion. Intravenous ivuxolimab was administered to patients every 2 weeks at six dose levels: 0.01, 0.1, 0.3, 1.5, 3 and 10 mg/kg. Partial responses occurred in three dose-escalation patients, of whom one had hepatocellular carcinoma and two had cutaneous melanoma. In the dose-escalation cohort, 82.7% of patients were male, and the mean age was approximately 60 years, with a range of roughly 20 to 80. Among the roughly 52 dose-escalation patients, some 20 had hepatocellular carcinoma, roughly 15 melanoma, 9 renal cell carcinoma and 9 head and neck cancer. Patients were allowed to have had prior anti-PD-1, anti-PD-L1 or anti-CTLA-4 therapy, and 30% to 40% of the dose-escalation patients had previously received checkpoint inhibitors. The paper reports the monotherapy dose-escalation portion (N of about 54 patients) of the phase I ivuxolimab trial. What the study reported, not specific to this receptor: The antigen specificity of the peripheral T cells that underwent clonal expansion was not determined. Low levels of normalized T-cell clonal expansion were also shown by some nonresponding patients. At doses from 0.1 to 3.0 mg/kg, clonal expansion was seen in both CD4+ and CD8+ blood T cells between baseline and week 6. In the 0.1-3.0 mg/kg groups, partial responders were among the patients with the lowest normalized peripheral clonal expansion, particularly in CD8+ T cells. After ivuxolimab, expanded clones were on average more numerous among CD8+ T cells than among CD4+ T cells.

For sequencing of the TCRbeta CDR3 region, genomic DNA was extracted from the sorted cells. The immunoSEQ Assay was used for sequencing of TCRbeta CDR3 regions. Held by TCRdb, this immuneACCESS table contains in-frame sequences only and omits some clones. Under half of the omission traces to an unresolved V gene where checked; the cause of the rest is unknown. This sample gives about 40,000 clones in total; 88% of them show up just once. Together, the top ten hold approximately 12% of the sample. Patients with autoimmune disease history or receiving systemic immunosuppression were excluded from the trial. Peripheral blood for TCR sequencing was drawn from every dose cohort at baseline, at cycle 4 day 1 and at cycle 7 day 1. Samples were obtained from an open-label, multicenter, first-in-human phase I dose-escalation trial of ivuxolimab. Adults with locally advanced or metastatic melanoma, renal cell carcinoma, hepatocellular carcinoma or head and neck squamous cell carcinoma were enrolled in the trial. Before TCR sequencing, CD4+ T cells and CD8+ T cells from peripheral blood were sorted into separate populations.

The CDR3 goes from the cysteine to the phenylalanine over 13 residues. Of all the DNA, just the CDR3 is kept, 39 bases in frame from base 1. The junction carries 11 bases between V and J, which are trimmed by 2 bases and 7 bases respectively. Based on the germline V gene, the CDR1 and CDR2 sequences are MGHDK and SYGVNS. Points on this clone: Its antigen is still unknown. The sample holds no much larger clone one base away, and base qualities are not on file.

This chain is built from TRBV25-1 and TRBJ1-2; the D gene assignment is ambiguous. This specimen consisted of CD4+ or CD8+ T cells sorted from blood, obtained in a trial of the OX40 agonist ivuxolimab. This TCR came from an adult with an advanced solid tumor such as melanoma, head and neck, liver or kidney cancer. The nucleotide sequence reads as follows: TGTGCCAGCAGTGAAGGTTACGGCTTTGGCTACACCTTC. The translation is CASSEGYGFGYTF.